These 23 T cell receptor beta chains came from one sample sequenced in a study of beta chain features in type 1 diabetes. As every portion of the isolated RNA was reverse transcribed, the sequencing read expressed TCRB transcripts. Libraries were prepared by immunoSEQ multiplex PCR; TCRdb keeps only in-frame clonotypes and omits some of them. In the table there are about 240,000 clones, 27% of which are singletons. Sequenced input: central memory CD4+ T cells from blood. The receptor set was obtained from a man aged 30 to 39 in good health.

The table lists this clone with a few counts. The V gene is TRBV29-1, the J gene TRBJ1-2; TRBD1 agrees at 8 bases. V was clipped by 7 bases and J by 3 bases; unmatched bases: 1. This CDR3 is built from 11 residues. The germline V gene encodes CDR1 SQVTM and CDR2 ANQGSEA. CDR3 DNA: TGCAGCGGGGGACAGGACTATGGCTACACCTTC. Protein sequence: CSGGQDYGYTF.

This sequence joins TRBV2 and TRBJ1-1; D remains unclear. The V and J ends lost 1 base and 8 bases respectively, with 11 bases between them. The CDR3 contains 13 residues. Germline assignment: CDR1 SNHLY and CDR2 FYNNEI. CDR3 region: CASSEVVRGEAFF. DNA for the CDR3: TGTGCCAGCAGTGAAGTGGTCCGTGGAGAAGCTTTCTTT.

This clone came up a few times. The chain joins TRBV7-2 to TRBJ2-4; no firm D call. This CDR3 spans 15 amino acids. The ends were cut back, 5 bases at V and 2 bases at J, with 13 bases in the middle. Germline assignment: CDR1 SGHTA and CDR2 FQGNSA. CDR3 DNA sequence: TGTGCCAGCAGCCCAGACACTCTACCCAAAAACATTCAGTACTTC. Its protein product is CASSPDTLPKNIQYF. The variable domain in full, completed from reference TRBV7-2 and TRBJ2-4, reads GAGVSQSPSNKVTEKGKDVELRCDPISGHTALYWYRQSLGQGLEFLIYFQGNSAPDKSGLPSDRFSAERTGGSVSTLTIQRTQQEDSAVYLCASSPDTLPKNIQYFGAGTRLSVL.

This clone appeared many times. This same CDR3 is encoded by further DNA sequences in the sample. For the CDR3, the DNA is TGTGCCAGCAGTTTCGGGACGGGGAATCAGCCCCAGCATTTT. Translating gives CASSFGTGNQPQHF. The chain uses TRBV28 and TRBJ1-5, with D maybe TRBD1 (5 bases). Trimming removed 3 bases at V and 4 bases at J, with 10 bases between. This CDR3 spans 14 amino acids. Germline V gene lookup returns CDR1 MDHEN and CDR2 SYDVKM.

V and J are TRBV30 and TRBJ2-3; no firm D call. The germline CDR1 and CDR2 sequences are GTSNPN and SVGIG (reference sequence). With 1 base removed from V and 2 bases from J, the gap between germline ends came to 4 bases. The CDR3 is 12 amino acids. CDR3 in amino acids: CAWSAITDTQYF. The DNA for the CDR3 is TGTGCCTGGAGTGCCATCACAGATACGCAGTATTTT.

Only a few counts were recorded for this clone. This chain links TRBV29-1 with TRBJ1-5, with unresolved D. Trimming left V 5 bases short and J 2 bases short, with 13 bases between. The CDR3 sequence is 14 residues long. The V gene's germline CDR1 is SQVTM and CDR2 ANQGSEA. Written as DNA, the CDR3 is TGCAGCGTTAGGATTGGGGTAGGCAATCAGCCCCAGCATTTT. It yields the protein CSVRIGVGNQPQHF.

At least ten counts were recorded for this clone. Other DNA sequences in this specimen translate into the identical CDR3. This sequence joins TRBV2 and TRBJ2-5; unclear D gene. Trimming pared 6 bases from V and 5 bases from J, leaving 10 bases between. The CDR3 sequence is 12 residues long. CDR1 SNHLY and CDR2 FYNNEI come from the germline V gene. The CDR3 sequence: CASSRDSETQYF. In DNA, the CDR3 is TGTGCCAGCAGCCGAGATTCGGAGACCCAGTACTTC.

The chain uses TRBV7-2 and TRBJ2-3; the match to TRBD2 covers 8 bases. With 6 bases clipped from V and 0 bases from J, the junction kept 2 bases outside the gene matches. This CDR3 contains 14 residues. Germline lookup yields CDR1 SGHTA and CDR2 FQGNSA. The CDR3 loop reads CASRPGGSTDTQYF. CDR3 coding DNA: TGTGCCAGCAGGCCGGGGGGGAGCACAGATACGCAGTATTTT.

V is TRBV2 and J is TRBJ2-1; tentative D call: TRBD2 (5 bases). V lost 4 bases to trimming and J lost 9 bases, with 10 bases between them. Germline V gene sequence: CDR1 SNHLY, CDR2 FYNNEI. The CDR3 runs to 12 residues. The CDR3 region has the DNA TGTGCCAGCAGTGGCGGACTTCTTGAGCAGTTCTTC. Amino acids: CASSGGLLEQFF.

The V and J genes are TRBV15 and TRBJ2-7, with D perhaps TRBD2 (6 bases). This CDR3 comprises 15 residues. V was trimmed by 0 bases and J by 5 bases, leaving 14 bases between them. From germline, CDR1 is LNHNV and CDR2 YYDKDF (reference sequence). The CDR3 nucleotides read TGTGCCACCAGCAGAGATCCGCGGGGAGGAGACGAGCAGTACTTC. This codes for CATSRDPRGGDEQYF.

V usage is TRBV5-6 and J usage is TRBJ1-2; D is ambiguous. Between the trimmed V and J ends, which lost 6 bases and 8 bases, there was a span of 11 bases. The germline V gene encodes CDR1 SGHDT and CDR2 YYEEEE. The CDR3 extends over 11 amino acids. The CDR3 spells CASTRRNGYTF. CDR3 nucleotide sequence: TGTGCCAGCACCCGGCGGAACGGCTACACCTTC.

CDR3 sequence reads: CASSSDPGTYYGYTF. DNA of the CDR3: TGTGCCAGCAGCTCCGATCCTGGGACCTACTATGGCTACACCTTC. The genes are TRBV9 and TRBJ1-2, with D possibly being TRBD1 (5 bases). Germline V gene lookup returns CDR1 SGDLS and CDR2 YYNGEE. Trimming removed 4 bases at V and 3 bases at J, with 16 bases between. The CDR3 loop spans 15 amino acids.

This clone was observed a handful of times. The chain is built from TRBV18 and TRBJ2-5; D unresolved. The CDR3 covers 14 residues. V was trimmed by 1 base and J by 2 bases, leaving 8 bases between them. Germline V gene data show CDR1 as KGHSH and CDR2 as LQKENI. CDR3 in amino acids: CASSPQNGQETQYF. The CDR3 nucleotides are TGTGCCAGCTCACCACAGAACGGACAAGAGACCCAGTACTTC.

This clone came up many times. The genes are TRBV20-1 and TRBJ1-3, with D unresolved. V gave up 3 bases and J gave up 8 bases, with 8 bases separating them. From germline, CDR1 is DFQATT and CDR2 SNEGSKA (reference sequence). This CDR3 has 11 amino acids. The DNA of the CDR3 is TGCAGTGCTAGCCAGGCGGACACCATATATTTT. Residues: CSASQADTIYF.

The chain has TRBV7-9 and TRBJ2-3, with TRBD2 matching over 11 bases. With V trimmed by 8 bases and J by 4 bases, 11 bases remained unmatched. Germline V gene sequence: CDR1 SEHNR, CDR2 FQNEAQ (reference sequence). The CDR3 contains 16 residues. The CDR3 sequence: CASGRLAGPTPDTQYF. DNA for the CDR3: TGTGCCAGCGGAAGACTAGCGGGACCCACACCAGATACGCAGTATTTT.

The gene calls are TRBV2 and TRBJ1-1; 8 positions agree with TRBD1. This CDR3 region has 15 residues. Unmatched junction bases numbered 7, after V lost 7 bases and J lost 0 bases. Germline-derived CDR1 and CDR2 are SNHLY and FYNNEI. CDR3 bases: TGTGCCAGCACCGGGACAGGTCAGATGAACACTGAAGCTTTCTTT. Protein: CASTGTGQMNTEAFF.

This clone was counted ten times or more. The chain has TRBV6-5 and TRBJ2-1; 11 positions agree with TRBD1. Germline trimming cut 6 bases from V and 6 bases from J; bases unmatched to any gene: 4. This CDR3 has 14 residues. CDR1 MNHEY and CDR2 SVGAGI come from the germline V gene. The DNA of the CDR3 is TGTGCCAGCAGGCCCGGGACAGGGGGCAATGAGCAGTTCTTC. Translated, it gives CASRPGTGGNEQFF.

This clone was seen repeatedly, ten times or more. V usage is TRBV14 and J usage is TRBJ2-7; maybe TRBD1 (6 bases). Germline V gene sequence: CDR1 SGHDN, CDR2 FVKESK. The CDR3 covers 15 residues. The V end lost 1 base, the J end lost 6 bases, and 16 bases lay between the germline ends. CDR3 sequence: CASSQVGAGTGEQYF. The CDR3 nucleotides are TGTGCCAGCAGCCAAGTGGGGGCAGGAACCGGCGAGCAGTACTTC.

This clone was observed a handful of times. V gene TRBV2 combines with J gene TRBJ1-6; D gene unclear. Trimming stripped 1 base from V and 10 bases from J, with 8 bases between. Germline-derived CDR1 and CDR2 are SNHLY and FYNNEI. The CDR3 covers 13 residues. The CDR3 is CASSEEGPSPLHF. DNA for the CDR3: TGTGCCAGCAGTGAAGAGGGTCCCTCACCCCTCCACTTT.

Only a few counts were recorded for this clone. The chain links TRBV7-9 to TRBJ2-1; possible D gene TRBD2, 6 bases. CDR3 length: 15 residues. Germline lookup yields CDR1 SEHNR and CDR2 FQNEAQ (reference sequence). The V end lost 5 bases, the J end lost 3 bases, and 14 bases lay between the germline ends. For the CDR3, the DNA is TGTGCCAGCAGCCAGGGACTGAATGACTACAATGAGCAGTTCTTC. Its protein product is CASSQGLNDYNEQFF. The full variable domain, with the rest looked up from reference TRBV7-9 and TRBJ2-1, is DTGVSQNPRHKITKRGQNVTFRCDPISEHNRLYWYRQTLGQGPEFLTYFQNEAQLEKSRLLSDRFSAERPKGSFSTLEIQRTEQGDSAMYLCASSQGLNDYNEQFFGPGTRLTVL.

The V call is TRBV18, the J call TRBJ2-1, with D perhaps assigned TRBD1 or TRBD2 (7 bases each). The CDR3 totals 16 residues. V lost 0 bases, J lost 3 bases, and 12 bases lay in between. CDR1 is KGHSH and CDR2 is LQKENI in the germline V gene. CDR3 nucleotides: TGTGCCAGCTCACCACCGGGAGGGGGCATCTACAATGAGCAGTTCTTC. It codes for CASSPPGGGIYNEQFF.

This clone was seen a few times. The chain uses TRBV7-6 and TRBJ2-1; D perhaps matches TRBD2 (5 bases). CDR3 size: 12 residues. Per the germline V gene, CDR1 is SGHVS and CDR2 is FNYEAQ. The V end lost 5 bases, the J end lost 7 bases, and 9 bases lay between the germline ends. The CDR3 DNA follows: TGTGCCAGCAGCAGAGAGGGTAATGAGCAGTTCTTC. Amino acid sequence: CASSREGNEQFF.

This clone was observed a handful of times. The chain combines TRBV2 with TRBJ2-7, with unresolved D. This CDR3 contains 11 residues. In germline, CDR1 is SNHLY, CDR2 FYNNEI. V dropped 7 bases and J dropped 2 bases, with 6 bases sitting between them. The CDR3 DNA reads TGTGCCAGCACCGTTACCTACGAGCAGTACTTC. It specifies CASTVTYEQYF.